The 3 T cell receptor beta chains listed next were all sequenced from one sample in a study of CD8+CD57+ T cells in acquired aplastic anemia. The study profiled TCR beta VDJ and CDR3 using genomic DNA as template. TCRdb independently ran MiXCR on the reads; one entry per CDR3 protein. The sample includes just over 450,000 distinct CDR3 sequences, roughly 34% of them seen just once. Those patients picked for sequencing had displayed CD8+CD57+ cell expansion on flow cytometry. Sequenced: sorted CD4+, CD8+, or CD8+CD57+ T cells (not recorded which) from PBMCs. These receptors all stem from a human donor with aplastic anemia.

The V and J genes are TRBV29-1 and TRBJ2-7; 12 nucleotides match TRBD2. V lost 3 bases, J lost 2 bases, and 8 bases stayed unmatched. Germline CDR1 SQVTM, CDR2 ANQGSEA. This CDR3 has 16 residues. The CDR3 loop is CSVDARTSGATYEQYF. The CDR3 bases are TGCAGCGTTGACGCCAGGACTAGCGGGGCTACCTACGAGCAGTACTTC.

The chain uses TRBV20-1 and TRBJ2-5; 7 bases are a match to TRBD1. The CDR3 length is 15 residues. Germline CDR1 is DFQATT and CDR2 is SNEGSKA (reference sequence). The junction had 8 bases not matched to a gene; V was cut back by 3 bases and J by 1 base. The CDR3 DNA sequence: TGCAGTGCTAGTTGGGTAGAGGGGGCCCAAGAGACCCAGTACTTC. Its protein is CSASWVEGAQETQYF.

This clonotype appeared a single time. Given a much more abundant clone one base away, this may be a read error. The gene calls are TRBV20-1 and TRBJ1-6, with D unclear. Trimming removed 1 base at V and 9 bases at J, with 13 bases between. The CDR3 is 14 amino acids. In germline, CDR1 is DFQATT, CDR2 SNEGSKA (reference sequence). The chain's CDR3 is CSARAGVGSSPLHF. In DNA, the CDR3 is TGCAGTGCTAGAGCCGGGGTCGGAAGTTCACCCCTCCACTTT.